A selection of T cell receptor beta chains follows, all from one sample in a study of vaccination and CD4 T cells after COVID-19. TCRdb passed the PCR reads through MiXCR, listing each CDR3 protein once. The sample lists 15,000 to 20,000 distinct CDR3 sequences; almost 40% were seen once. The antigens these receptors bind are not known. The sequenced material came from CD4+ T cells from blood, cultured in vitro. Every receptor here comes from a human donor who had recovered from COVID-19. Each CDR3 is given with its conserved first and last residue. Each record gives: V gene, CDR3 protein.

TRBV7-3 | CASSLIPGGGTDTQYF
TRBV7-8 | CASSLRVMTGGAYEQYF
TRBV20-1 | CSASTPYNEQFF
TRBV27 | CASSFFSDRGQETQYF
TRBV27 | CASSLLGSPNEKLFF
TRBV6-1 | CASSRRPTGNYGYTF
TRBV15 | CATSRGYQGVPFF
TRBV5-1 | CASRTGGGYGYTF
TRBV6-1 | CASSARWDYEQYF
TRBV20-1 | CSARAINSATNYNEQFF
TRBV12-3/TRBV12-4 | CASRSDRGSVYGYTF
TRBV5-4 | CASSRADSGTYEQYF
TRBV6-1 | CASSADGNQPQHF
TRBV20-1 | CSARAGQGWTQYF
TRBV21-1 | CASSKRRRVPHFRSNQPQHF
TRBV28 | CASSLWGGRGLPSYEQYF
TRBV2 | CASRNRDQSTDTQYF
TRBV29-1 | CSARDGLVVPQYF
TRBV7-2 | CASSAPGGRGNNSPLHF
TRBV20-1 | CSANSGWSTDTQYF
TRBV12-3/TRBV12-4 | CASRPTEVQFF
TRBV5-1 | CASSLVTGYNEQYF
TRBV28 | CASRDTGGANTGELFF
TRBV2 | CASSGGTSKETQYF
TRBV10-2 | CASRWGGQELVGEQYF
TRBV3-1 | CASSQDGSRMNTEAFF
TRBV4-1 | CASSQDRLADTQYF
TRBV10-3 | CAISAGLGSPIEQYF
TRBV11-1 | CASSSDREGTGELFF
TRBV6-1 | CASSQQGSGNQPQHF
TRBV7-7 | CASSPPGRLNEQFF
TRBV28 | CASSSGGEGEKLFF
TRBV6-1 | CASTRGPNQPQHF
TRBV6-1 | CASTLAQGRNTGELFF
TRBV6-1 | CASSRAFGGRSLTGANVLTF
TRBV6-1 | CASSERRAGINEQFF
TRBV7-3 | CASSLAGANTGELFF
TRBV20-1 | CSARASGRLEQFF
TRBV6-2/TRBV6-3 | CASSYTAGAGQPQHF
TRBV7-2 | CASSFSSTGLHQPQHF
TRBV5-4 | CASSQGLAGGSYEQYF
TRBV20-1 | CSARLAGVRNEQFF
TRBV20-1 | CSARTGAVGQPQHF
TRBV20-1 | CSAPLAGSSDTQYF
TRBV10-3 | CAISGQGPSYEQYF